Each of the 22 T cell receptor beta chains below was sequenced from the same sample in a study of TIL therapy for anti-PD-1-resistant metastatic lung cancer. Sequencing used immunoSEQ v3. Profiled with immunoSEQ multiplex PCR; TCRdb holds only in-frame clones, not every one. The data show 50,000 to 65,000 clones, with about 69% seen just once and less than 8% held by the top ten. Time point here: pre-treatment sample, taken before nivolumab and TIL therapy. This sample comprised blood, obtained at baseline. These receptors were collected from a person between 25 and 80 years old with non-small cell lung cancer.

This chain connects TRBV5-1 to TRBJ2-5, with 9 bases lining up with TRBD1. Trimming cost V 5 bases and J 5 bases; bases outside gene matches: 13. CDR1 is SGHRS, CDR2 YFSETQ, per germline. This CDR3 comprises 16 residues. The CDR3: CASRDLGQGVYETQYF. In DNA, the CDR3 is TGCGCCAGCAGGGATCTGGGACAGGGAGTCTATGAGACCCAGTACTTC.

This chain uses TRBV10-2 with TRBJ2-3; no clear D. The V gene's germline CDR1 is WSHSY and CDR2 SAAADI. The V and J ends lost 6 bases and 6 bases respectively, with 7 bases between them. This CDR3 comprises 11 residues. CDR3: CASSRRDTQYF. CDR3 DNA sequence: TGCGCCAGCAGCCGACGGGATACGCAGTATTTT.

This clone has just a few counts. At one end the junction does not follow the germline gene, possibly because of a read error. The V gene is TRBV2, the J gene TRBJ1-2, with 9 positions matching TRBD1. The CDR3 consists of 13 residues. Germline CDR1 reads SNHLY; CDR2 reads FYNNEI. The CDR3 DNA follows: TGTGCCAGCAGTGAAGCAAGGGGACAGGGTATCTCCTTC. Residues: CASSEARGQGISF.

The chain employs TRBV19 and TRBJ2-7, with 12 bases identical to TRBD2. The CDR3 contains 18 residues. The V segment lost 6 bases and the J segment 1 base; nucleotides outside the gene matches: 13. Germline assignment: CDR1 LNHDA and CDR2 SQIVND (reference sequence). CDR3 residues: CASRGQPLAGGFSYEQYF. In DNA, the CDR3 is TGTGCCAGTAGGGGACAGCCACTAGCGGGAGGATTTTCCTACGAGCAGTACTTC.

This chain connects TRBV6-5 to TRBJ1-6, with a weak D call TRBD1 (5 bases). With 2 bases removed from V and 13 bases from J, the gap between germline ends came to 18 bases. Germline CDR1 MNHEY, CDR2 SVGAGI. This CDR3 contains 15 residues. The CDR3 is CASSYGARGPFPLHF. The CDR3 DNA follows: TGTGCCAGCAGTTACGGAGCTAGGGGCCCCTTCCCCCTCCACTTT.

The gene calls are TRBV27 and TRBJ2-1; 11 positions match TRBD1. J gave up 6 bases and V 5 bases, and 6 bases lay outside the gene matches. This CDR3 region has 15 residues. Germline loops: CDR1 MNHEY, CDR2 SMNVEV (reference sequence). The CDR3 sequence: CASSEGTGGRNEQFF. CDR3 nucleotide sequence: TGTGCCAGCAGTGAGGGGACAGGGGGTCGCAATGAGCAGTTCTTC.

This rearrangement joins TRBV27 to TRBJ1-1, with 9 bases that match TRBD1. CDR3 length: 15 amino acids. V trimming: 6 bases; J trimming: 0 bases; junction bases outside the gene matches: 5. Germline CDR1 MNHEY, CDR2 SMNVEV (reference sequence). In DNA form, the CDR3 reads TGTGCCAGCAGACCCGGGACAGGGCTGAACACTGAAGCTTTCTTT. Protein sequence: CASRPGTGLNTEAFF.

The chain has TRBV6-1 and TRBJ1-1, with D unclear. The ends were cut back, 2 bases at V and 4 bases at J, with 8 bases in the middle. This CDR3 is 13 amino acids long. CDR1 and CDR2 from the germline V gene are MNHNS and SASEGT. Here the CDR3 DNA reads TGTGCCAGCAGTGAACAGGCACGCACTGAAGCTTTCTTT. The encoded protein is CASSEQARTEAFF.

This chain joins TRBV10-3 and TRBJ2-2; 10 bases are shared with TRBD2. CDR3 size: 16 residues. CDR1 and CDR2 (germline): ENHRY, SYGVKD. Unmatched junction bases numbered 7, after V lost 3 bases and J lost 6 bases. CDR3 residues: CAISEAPSGGPGELFF. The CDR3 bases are TGTGCCATCAGTGAAGCGCCTAGCGGGGGACCCGGGGAGCTGTTTTTT.

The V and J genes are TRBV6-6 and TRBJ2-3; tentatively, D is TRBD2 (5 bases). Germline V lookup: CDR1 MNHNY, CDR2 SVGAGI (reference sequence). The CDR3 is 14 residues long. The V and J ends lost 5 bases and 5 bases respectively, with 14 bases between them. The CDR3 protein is CASSPAGSGDTQYF. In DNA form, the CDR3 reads TGTGCCAGCAGTCCCGCGGGCAGTGGAGATACGCAGTATTTT.

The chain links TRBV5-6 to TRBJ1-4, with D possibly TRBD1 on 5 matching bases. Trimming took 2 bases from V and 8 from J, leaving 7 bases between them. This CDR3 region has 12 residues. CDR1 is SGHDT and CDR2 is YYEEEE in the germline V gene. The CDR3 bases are TGTGCCAGCAGCTTCGGGACCGAAAAACTGTTTTTT. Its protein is CASSFGTEKLFF.

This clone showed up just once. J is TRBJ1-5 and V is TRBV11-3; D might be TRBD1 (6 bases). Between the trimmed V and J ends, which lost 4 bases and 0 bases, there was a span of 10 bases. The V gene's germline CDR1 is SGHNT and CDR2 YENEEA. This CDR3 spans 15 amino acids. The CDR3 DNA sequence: TGTGCCAGCAGCTCACAGGGTATTAGCAATCAGCCCCAGCATTTT. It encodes CASSSQGISNQPQHF.

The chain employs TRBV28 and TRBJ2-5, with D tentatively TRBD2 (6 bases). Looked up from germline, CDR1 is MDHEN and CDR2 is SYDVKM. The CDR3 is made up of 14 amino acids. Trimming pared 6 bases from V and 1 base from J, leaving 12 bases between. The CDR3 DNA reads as TGTGCCAGCAGGCTCGGGACTGTCCAAGAGACCCAGTACTTC. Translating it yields CASRLGTVQETQYF.

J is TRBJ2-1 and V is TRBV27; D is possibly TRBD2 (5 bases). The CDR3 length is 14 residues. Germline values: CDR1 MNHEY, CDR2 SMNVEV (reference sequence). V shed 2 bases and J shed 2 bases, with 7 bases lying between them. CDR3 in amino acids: CASSLSSAYNEQFF. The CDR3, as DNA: TGTGCCAGCAGTTTAAGTAGCGCCTACAATGAGCAGTTCTTC.

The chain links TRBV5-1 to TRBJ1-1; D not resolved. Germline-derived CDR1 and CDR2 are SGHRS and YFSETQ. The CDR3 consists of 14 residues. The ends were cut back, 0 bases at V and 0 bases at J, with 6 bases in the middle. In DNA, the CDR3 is TGCGCCAGCAGCTTGGCTCCGGTGAACACTGAAGCTTTCTTT. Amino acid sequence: CASSLAPVNTEAFF.

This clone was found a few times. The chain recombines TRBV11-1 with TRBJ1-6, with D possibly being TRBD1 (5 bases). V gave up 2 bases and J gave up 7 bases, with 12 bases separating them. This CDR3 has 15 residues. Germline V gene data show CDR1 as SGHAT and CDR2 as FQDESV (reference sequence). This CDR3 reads CASSLRSPGNSPLHF. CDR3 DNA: TGTGCCAGCAGCTTAAGGTCACCAGGGAATTCACCCCTCCACTTT.

CDR3 nucleotide sequence: TGTGCCAGCAGTGAGGAGGCGGGCGGCTCGAGCTCCTACAATGAGCAGTTCTTC. This translates into CASSEEAGGSSSYNEQFF. The chain links TRBV6-1 to TRBJ2-1, with D possibly being TRBD2 (5 bases). The CDR3 sequence is 18 residues long. From germline, CDR1 is MNHNS and CDR2 SASEGT. The germline V and J ends were trimmed by 3 bases and 0 bases, with 18 bases remaining between them.

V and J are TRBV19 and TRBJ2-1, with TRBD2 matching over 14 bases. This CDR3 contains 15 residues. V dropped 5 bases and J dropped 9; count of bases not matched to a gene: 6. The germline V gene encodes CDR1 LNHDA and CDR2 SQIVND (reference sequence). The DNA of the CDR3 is TGTGCCAGTAGTCCCCGGACTAGCGGGGGGTCTGAGCAGTTCTTC. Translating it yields CASSPRTSGGSEQFF.

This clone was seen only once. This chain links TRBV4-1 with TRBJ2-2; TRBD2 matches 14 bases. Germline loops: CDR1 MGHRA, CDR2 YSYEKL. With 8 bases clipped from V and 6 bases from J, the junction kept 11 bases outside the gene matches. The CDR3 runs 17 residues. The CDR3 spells CASAPSTSGGAPGELFF. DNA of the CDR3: TGCGCCAGCGCACCCTCGACTAGCGGGGGGGCCCCCGGGGAGCTGTTTTTT.

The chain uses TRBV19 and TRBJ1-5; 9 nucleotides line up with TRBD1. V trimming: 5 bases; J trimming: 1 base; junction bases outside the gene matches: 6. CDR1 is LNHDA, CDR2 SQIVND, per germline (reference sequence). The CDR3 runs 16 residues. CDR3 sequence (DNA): TGTGCCAGTAGTTCTACAGGGGGCGCGAGCAATCAGCCCCAGCATTTT. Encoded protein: CASSSTGGASNQPQHF.

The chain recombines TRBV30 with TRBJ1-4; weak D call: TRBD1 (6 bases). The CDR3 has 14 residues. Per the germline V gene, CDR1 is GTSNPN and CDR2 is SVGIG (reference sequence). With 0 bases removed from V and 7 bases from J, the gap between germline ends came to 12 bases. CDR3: CAWSVPGAIEKLFF. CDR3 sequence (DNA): TGTGCCTGGAGTGTACCGGGGGCAATTGAAAAACTGTTTTTT.

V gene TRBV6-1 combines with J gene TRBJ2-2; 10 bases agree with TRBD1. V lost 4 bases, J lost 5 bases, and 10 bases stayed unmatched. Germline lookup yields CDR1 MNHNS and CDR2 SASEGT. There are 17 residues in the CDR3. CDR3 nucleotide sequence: TGTGCCAGCAGTGTTCGCCGGGACAGGGGATCGACCGGGGAGCTGTTTTTT. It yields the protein CASSVRRDRGSTGELFF.